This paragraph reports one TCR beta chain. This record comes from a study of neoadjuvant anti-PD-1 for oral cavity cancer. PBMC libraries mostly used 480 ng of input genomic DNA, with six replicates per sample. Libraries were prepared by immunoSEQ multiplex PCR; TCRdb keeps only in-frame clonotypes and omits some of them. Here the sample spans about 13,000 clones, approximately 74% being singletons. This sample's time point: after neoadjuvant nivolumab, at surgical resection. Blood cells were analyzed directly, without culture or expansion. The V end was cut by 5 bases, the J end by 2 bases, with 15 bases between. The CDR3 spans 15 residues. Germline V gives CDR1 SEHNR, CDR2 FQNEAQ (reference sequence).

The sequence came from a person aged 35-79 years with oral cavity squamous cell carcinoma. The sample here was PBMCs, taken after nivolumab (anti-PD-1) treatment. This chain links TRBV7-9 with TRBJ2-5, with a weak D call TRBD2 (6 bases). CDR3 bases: TGTGCCAGCAGCCGCCTCAATAGCGGTCAAGAGACCCAGTACTTC. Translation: CASSRLNSGQETQYF.